This T cell receptor (beta chain) originates from a study of blood T cells in healthy people across ages. Study results and caveats: Greater diversity and more naive CD4+ cells were seen in long-lived donors than in aged donors. Strong correlation was found linking TCR beta diversity to naive T cell percentage.

Concerning this clonotype: The antigen remains unidentified.

Losses at the gene ends were 6 bases for V and 3 bases for J; bases not matched to a gene: 15. Germline V gene lookup returns CDR1 LGHNA and CDR2 YNFKEQ. This CDR3 is 18 amino acids long. Then a second PCR, running roughly 7 to 11 cycles, was carried out with a sample-barcoded 5' primer and a J-beta primer mix. All samples gave at least 2.5 million CDR3-containing paired-end reads. From the 5' RACE reads, TCRdb called clonotypes with MiXCR, one entry per CDR3 protein. This sample carries fewer than 2,000,000 distinct CDR3 sequences, about two fifths of them seen once, and the ten largest clones take around 23%. The people who gave samples were healthy Caucasians from Russia, aged about 6 to 100.

The rearrangement links TRBV4-2 to TRBJ2-5, with 11 bases fitting TRBD2. This receptor was taken from a human donor in good health. The sample taken for sequencing was blood. The CDR3 nucleotides read TGTGCCAGCAGGGGAGGGACGGCCGTGGGACTAGCGGAAGAGACCCAGTACTTC. The encoded protein is CASRGGTAVGLAEETQYF.